This TCR beta chain originates from a study of shared clonotypes between healthy human individuals. The assay was immunoSEQ multiplex PCR, and TCRdb's table has in-frame clones only and misses some. The sample lists fewer than 1.8 million clones, 97% to 99% occurring once. The V segment lost 5 bases and the J segment 3 bases; nucleotides outside the gene matches: 4. The CDR3 totals 15 residues. The germline CDR1 and CDR2 sequences are SNHLY and FYNNEI. Nashville, Tennessee was home to all donors, who were Caucasian adults. V usage is TRBV2 and J usage is TRBJ2-3, with TRBD2 matching 11 bases. Sequencing input: naive CD4+ T cells sorted from blood. The sample's subset: CD45RA+ positively selected. The sequence was obtained from a young man in good health. The CDR3 region has the DNA TGTGCCAGCAGTCCGGGACTAGCGGAGACAGATACGCAGTATTTT. Translating it yields CASSPGLAETDTQYF.